The 17 T cell receptor beta chains reported below all come from one sample, sequenced in a study of blood T cell repertoires in COVID-19. The repertoire was sequenced with immunoSEQ multiplex PCR; TCRdb's copy has only in-frame clones and lacks some. Of roughly 140,000 clones in the sample, roughly 82% were seen once. The sample taken for sequencing was peripheral blood. All receptors come from a man between 65 and 80 years old with acute or convalescent COVID-19.

A remark on this clone: This specimen includes other DNA sequences encoding the same CDR3. V gene TRBV7-9 combines with J gene TRBJ1-2; D gene ambiguous. The CDR3 totals 12 residues. Per germline, CDR1 SEHNR and CDR2 FQNEAQ (reference sequence). V lost 1 base, J lost 5 bases, and 5 bases lay in between. CDR3 protein: CASSLDLYGYTF. The CDR3 region has the DNA TGTGCCAGCAGCTTAGACTTGTATGGCTACACCTTC. Full variable domain (missing parts from reference TRBV7-9 and TRBJ1-2): DTGVSQNPRHKITKRGQNVTFRCDPISEHNRLYWYRQTLGQGPEFLTYFQNEAQLEKSRLLSDRFSAERPKGSFSTLEIQRTEQGDSAMYLCASSLDLYGYTFGSGTRLTVV.

This chain joins TRBV7-6 and TRBJ1-1; D uncertain. The CDR3 is 13 amino acids. Germline-derived CDR1 and CDR2 are SGHVS and FNYEAQ. With 4 bases removed from V and 5 bases from J, the gap between germline ends came to 11 bases. The CDR3 DNA reads as TGTGCCAGCAGCTATCCGTTACGGACTGAAGCTTTCTTT. Translating it yields CASSYPLRTEAFF.

J is TRBJ2-5 and V is TRBV7-2; 10 bases align to TRBD2. J was trimmed by 4 bases and V by 5 bases; bases with no gene match: 4. Germline V gene lookup returns CDR1 SGHTA and CDR2 FQGNSA. The CDR3 spans 14 residues. The CDR3 is CASSRGLASETQYF. In DNA form, the CDR3 reads TGTGCCAGCAGCCGGGGACTAGCGTCAGAGACCCAGTACTTC.

The chain joins TRBV7-9 to TRBJ1-4, with TRBD1 as a possible D gene (5 bases). This CDR3 spans 14 amino acids. Germline-derived CDR1 and CDR2 are SEHNR and FQNEAQ (reference sequence). Trimming cost V 1 base and J 8 bases, with 11 bases left between them. Here the CDR3 reads CASSLGGAKEKLFF. CDR3 sequence (DNA): TGTGCCAGCAGCTTAGGGGGCGCAAAGGAAAAACTGTTTTTT.

The V gene is TRBV27, the J gene TRBJ2-7; TRBD1 aligns across 8 bases. This CDR3 is built from 13 residues. J lost 5 bases, V lost 6 bases, and 6 bases had no gene match. Per germline, CDR1 MNHEY and CDR2 SMNVEV (reference sequence). CDR3 nucleotide sequence: TGTGCCAGCAGAAGAACAGGGGGTCACGAGCAGTACTTC. It is translated as CASRRTGGHEQYF.

The gene calls are TRBV24-1 and TRBJ2-2; D might be TRBD2 (7 bases). The germline V gene encodes CDR1 KGHDR and CDR2 SFDVKD. V shed 6 bases and J shed 3 bases, with 13 bases lying between them. The CDR3 totals 15 residues. CDR3 in amino acids: CATSLQGRDTGELFF. The CDR3 DNA reads as TGTGCCACCAGTCTCCAGGGGAGGGACACCGGGGAGCTGTTTTTT.

This sequence joins TRBV5-1 and TRBJ2-3, with 7 bases lining up with TRBD1. The CDR3 is 16 amino acids. From germline, CDR1 is SGHRS and CDR2 YFSETQ. V lost 0 bases to trimming and J lost 4 bases; unmatched junction nucleotides: 8. CDR3 in DNA: TGCGCCAGCAGCTTGGAGATGGGACAGCGATCAGATACGCAGTATTTT. This encodes CASSLEMGQRSDTQYF.

V and J are TRBV5-4 and TRBJ1-6; D not certain. The CDR3 length is 12 residues. Germline V CDR1 and CDR2: SGHNT, YYREEE (reference sequence). V was clipped by 7 bases and J by 5 bases, with 7 bases between them. CDR3 DNA: TGTGCCAGCGGGCTGAATAATTCACCCCTCCACTTT. Translated: CASGLNNSPLHF. Using reference TRBV5-4 and TRBJ1-6 for the parts outside the CDR3, the full variable domain is ETGVTQSPTHLIKTRGQQVTLRCSSQSGHNTVSWYQQALGQGPQFIFQYYREEENGRGNFPPRFSGLQFPNYSSELNVNALELDDSALYLCASGLNNSPLHFGNGTRLTVT.

The chain has TRBV2 and TRBJ2-5; D unresolved. This CDR3 is built from 13 residues. Per germline, CDR1 SNHLY and CDR2 FYNNEI. Between the trimmed V and J ends, which lost 5 bases and 1 base, there was a span of 8 bases. The CDR3 DNA is TGTGCCAGCAGTTCGGTGCTCCAAGAGACCCAGTACTTC. Protein: CASSSVLQETQYF.

This chain joins TRBV7-8 and TRBJ2-3, with D perhaps TRBD2 (6 bases). This CDR3 has 13 amino acids. V was cut by 5 bases and J by 6 bases, with 12 bases left in between. Germline lookup yields CDR1 SGHVS and CDR2 FQNEAQ. The CDR3, as DNA: TGTGCCAGCAGCACGGGACTGGGGGATACGCAGTATTTT. Amino acid sequence: CASSTGLGDTQYF.

The chain links TRBV6-5 to TRBJ1-5; D uncertain. Looked up from germline, CDR1 is MNHEY and CDR2 is SVGAGI. Trimming cost V 8 bases and J 2 bases, with 10 bases left between them. This CDR3 has 13 residues. CDR3 DNA: TGTGCCAGCGGAGGACGGGGCAATCAGCCCCAGCATTTT. Protein: CASGGRGNQPQHF.

The chain recombines TRBV2 with TRBJ1-2; 9 bases line up with TRBD1. The length of the CDR3 is 14 residues. The germline V gene encodes CDR1 SNHLY and CDR2 FYNNEI. V lost 6 bases to trimming and J lost 4 bases; unmatched junction nucleotides: 6. The CDR3 DNA is TGTGCCAGCAGGGGGACAGGGTCTCTCTATGGCTACACCTTC. This gives the protein CASRGTGSLYGYTF.

This sequence joins TRBV19 and TRBJ1-6; 9 bases match TRBD1. The J segment lost 11 bases and the V segment lost 5 bases, leaving 16 bases of the junction unmatched. CDR1 LNHDA and CDR2 SQIVND come from the germline V gene (reference sequence). This CDR3 has 17 residues. The CDR3 sequence: CASSPNPGQGAMTPLHF. The CDR3 coding sequence is TGTGCCAGTAGTCCCAATCCGGGACAGGGAGCGATGACACCCCTCCACTTT.

The table lists this clone with a few counts. The chain uses TRBV5-4 and TRBJ1-2, with D possibly TRBD1 on 6 matching bases. V gave up 3 bases and J gave up 4 bases, with 25 bases separating them. The CDR3 spans 18 residues. The V gene's germline CDR1 is SGHNT and CDR2 YYREEE (reference sequence). CDR3 in amino acids: CASSSKGGEQFGSYGYTF. CDR3 in DNA: TGTGCCAGCAGCTCGAAGGGGGGGGAGCAATTTGGTAGCTATGGCTACACCTTC.

The CDR3 region has the DNA TGCGCCAGCAGCTTGGCTGGACAGGGGGCGACCAACCCTAGCTCCTACGAGCAGTACTTC. Translation gives CASSLAGQGATNPSSYEQYF. The chain carries TRBV5-1 and TRBJ2-7; 11 bases match TRBD1. The trim removed 0 bases at V and 0 bases at J, leaving 14 bases unmatched. This CDR3 contains 20 residues. CDR1 and CDR2 from the germline V gene are SGHRS and YFSETQ.

The rearrangement joins TRBV19 to TRBJ2-3, with TRBD1 matching 9 bases. The germline V gene encodes CDR1 LNHDA and CDR2 SQIVND (reference sequence). J was trimmed by 6 bases and V by 3 bases; bases with no gene match: 7. CDR3 length equals 15 residues. CDR3 nucleotides: TGTGCCAGTAGTATTCGGACAGGGGATTTGGATACGCAGTATTTT. It yields the protein CASSIRTGDLDTQYF.

The V gene is TRBV7-8, the J gene TRBJ1-6; tentatively, D is TRBD1 (5 bases). This CDR3 contains 14 residues. Germline V lookup: CDR1 SGHVS, CDR2 FQNEAQ. Trimming left V 5 bases short and J 8 bases short, with 13 bases between. CDR3 bases: TGTGCCAGCAGCCAGGAGGGGTGGTATTCACCCCTCCACTTT. Translated, it gives CASSQEGWYSPLHF. Drawing the rest from reference TRBV7-8 and TRBJ1-6, the complete variable domain is GAGVSQSPRYKVAKRGQDVALRCDPISGHVSLFWYQQALGQGPEFLTYFQNEAQLDKSGLPSDRFFAERPEGSVSTLKIQRTQQEDSAVYLCASSQEGWYSPLHFGNGTRLTVT.